What follows are 8 T cell receptor beta chains derived from one specimen sequenced in a study of regulatory T cells in long-lasting Graves disease. Time point in this sample: persistent/refractory GD, antithyroid drugs over 5 years with positive TRAb. The TCR library was made from RNA extracted from PBMCs. In building TCR beta libraries, iRepertoire HTBI primers were used together with Arm-PCR of CDR3 regions. TCRdb recomputed calls from the multiplex PCR reads with MiXCR, one row per CDR3 protein. The data hold about 290,000 distinct CDR3 sequences, with 22% observed a single time. Sequencing was performed on peripheral blood mononuclear cells (PBMCs), taken when the disease was refractory, from a patient treated with antithyroid drugs. These receptors all come from a female donor with Graves disease.

This clonotype was counted at least ten times. The chain combines TRBV10-3 with TRBJ2-4; no firm D call. Germline assignment: CDR1 ENHRY and CDR2 SYGVKD. Trimming cost V 2 bases and J 2 bases, with 7 bases left between them. The CDR3 loop spans 14 amino acids. CDR3 sequence reads: CAISELGTKNIQYF. CDR3 coding DNA: TGTGCCATCAGTGAGCTGGGGACCAAAAACATTCAGTACTTC.

V is TRBV4-1 and J is TRBJ2-7; no clear D gene. The CDR3 is 14 residues long. The germline V gene has CDR1 MGHRA and CDR2 YSYEKL. With 6 bases removed from V and 2 bases from J, the gap between germline ends came to 14 bases. CDR3 sequence: CASSASHPPYEQYF. CDR3 sequence (DNA): TGCGCCAGCAGTGCCTCACACCCTCCCTACGAGCAGTACTTC.

In regard to this clonotype: Just one base apart from a much larger clone, this may be a read error. The chain joins TRBV5-1 to TRBJ1-2; D is unclear. Germline values: CDR1 SGHRS, CDR2 YFSETQ. The CDR3 spans 17 residues. CDR3 in DNA: TGCGCCAGCGGCTTGAGGACCTTGGCTCAGGCTACGGCTGGCTACACCTTC. Translation gives CASGLRTLAQATAGYTF.

This clonotype was seen repeatedly, ten times or more. The J gene is TRBJ2-2, the V gene TRBV11-2; D gene unclear. Between the trimmed V and J ends, which lost 1 base and 2 bases, there was a span of 14 bases. Per the germline V gene, CDR1 is SGHAT and CDR2 is FQNNGV. The CDR3 covers 17 residues. The CDR3 region is CASSLVGVGRNTGELFF. The CDR3 nucleotides read TGTGCCAGCAGCTTAGTGGGTGTGGGCAGAAACACCGGGGAGCTGTTTTTT.

Comments on this clonotype: A much bigger clone sits one base away, suggesting this may be a read error. The gene calls are TRBV28 and TRBJ1-2; D is unclear. CDR1 is MDHEN, CDR2 SYDVKM, per germline. V lost 6 bases and J 4 bases, leaving 24 bases between the germline ends. The CDR3 length is 17 residues. The CDR3 loop is CASSSSNYSSTTYGYTF. The CDR3 DNA reads as TGTGCCAGCAGCAGTTCAAACTACAGCAGTACTACCTATGGCTACACCTTC.

This clonotype turned up a few times. The chain uses TRBV19 and TRBJ1-5; D gene unclear. The germline gives CDR1 LNHDA, CDR2 SQIVND (reference sequence). The V end lost 3 bases, the J end lost 0 bases, and 9 bases lay between the germline ends. The CDR3 runs 15 residues. The CDR3 coding sequence is TGTGCCAGTAGTATTGCACGTTATAGCAATCAGCCCCAGCATTTT. Amino acids: CASSIARYSNQPQHF. Supplemented by reference TRBV19 and TRBJ1-5, the full variable domain reads DGGITQSPKYLFRKEGQNVTLSCEQNLNHDAMYWYRQDPGQGLRLIYYSQIVNDFQKGDIAEGYSVSREKKESFPLTVTSAQKNPTAFYLCASSIARYSNQPQHFGDGTRLSIL.

To note about this clonotype: A far larger clone is only one base removed, so a read error is likely. The gene calls are TRBV7-9 and TRBJ1-2; D is unclear. CDR1 and CDR2 (germline): SEHNR, FQNEAQ (reference sequence). Trimming left V 7 bases short and J 8 bases short, with 20 bases between. CDR3 length: 14 residues. The CDR3 reads CASNPFALEIGYTF. The CDR3, as DNA: TGTGCCAGCAACCCTTTCGCCCTGGAAATAGGCTACACCTTC.

V and J are TRBV10-3 and TRBJ2-3; TRBD2 matches 15 bases. The ends lost 10 bases at V and 11 bases at J; junction bases unmatched: 7. Germline assignment: CDR1 ENHRY and CDR2 SYGVKD. The CDR3 extends over 13 amino acids. CDR3 region: CASHGTSGRRQYF. The CDR3 nucleotides read TGTGCCAGCCACGGGACTAGCGGGAGGAGGCAGTATTTT.